What follows are 25 T cell receptor beta chains derived from one specimen sequenced in a study of shared T cell receptors in the human thymus. Clones were read by immunoSEQ multiplex PCR, and TCRdb kept only the in-frame ones, dropping some. Of hundreds of thousands of clones listed, around nine tenths are singletons. Separately, the same data were catalogued under a study of human thymus T cells.

The sequencing sample was made of thymocytes. Receptor source: a boy under three years old with a congenital heart defect.

This clone appeared a single time. The chain carries TRBV23-1 and TRBJ1-5; D is perhaps TRBD1 (6 bases). TRBV23-1 belongs to the ORF category, with a function that is uncertain. V lost 1 base and J lost 0, with 10 bases in between. The CDR3 consists of 16 residues. CDR3 coding DNA: TGCGCCAGCAGTCAATTACAAGGGGGTAGCAATCAGCCCCAGCATTTT. Protein sequence: CASSQLQGGSNQPQHF.

Concerning this clone: This sample includes further DNA sequences coding for the same CDR3. This chain joins TRBV11-2 and TRBJ2-7; no clear D gene. The CDR3 is made up of 13 amino acids. The V end lost 3 bases, the J end lost 3 bases, and 9 bases lay between the germline ends. CDR1 is SGHAT and CDR2 is FQNNGV in the germline V gene. Here the CDR3 reads CASSLRLSYEQYF. The CDR3 DNA sequence: TGTGCCAGCAGCTTGAGATTGAGCTACGAGCAGTACTTC.

This clone was recorded a few times. The chain is built from TRBV6-5 and TRBJ2-2; D unresolved. CDR1 and CDR2 from the germline V gene are MNHEY and SVGAGI. The CDR3 is made up of 15 amino acids. The germline V and J ends were trimmed by 2 bases and 4 bases, with 11 bases remaining between them. The CDR3 region has the DNA TGTGCCAGCAGTTACCTCTCTCGCGGCACCGGGGAGCTGTTTTTT. The encoded protein is CASSYLSRGTGELFF.

The V and J genes are TRBV6-1 and TRBJ2-7, with TRBD1 matching 12 bases. Looked up from germline, CDR1 is MNHNS and CDR2 is SASEGT. CDR3 length equals 15 residues. V dropped 4 bases and J dropped 5; count of bases not matched to a gene: 6. The CDR3 DNA reads TGTGCCAGCAGTGGAGCCGGGACAGGGGGCCACGAGCAGTACTTC. Amino acid sequence: CASSGAGTGGHEQYF.

The chain joins TRBV4-2 to TRBJ2-2; tentatively, D is TRBD2 (6 bases). This CDR3 is 15 amino acids long. V dropped 2 bases and J dropped 1 base, with 8 bases sitting between them. CDR1 and CDR2 from the germline V gene are LGHNA and YNFKEQ. CDR3 in amino acids: CASSQRSGNTGELFF. Written as DNA, the CDR3 is TGTGCCAGCAGCCAACGTAGCGGGAACACCGGGGAGCTGTTTTTT.

The chain joins TRBV2 to TRBJ2-7; TRBD1 aligns across 7 bases. The germline V gene encodes CDR1 SNHLY and CDR2 FYNNEI. The CDR3 length is 14 residues. Trimming at V came to 5 bases and at J to 0 bases, leaving 4 bases not matched to a gene. The DNA for the CDR3 is TGTGCCAGCAGTCCGGGACAGACCTCCTACGAGCAGTACTTC. It yields the protein CASSPGQTSYEQYF.

The genes are TRBV2 and TRBJ2-5, with 7 bases fitting TRBD1. The CDR3 length is 15 residues. Germline V CDR1 and CDR2: SNHLY, FYNNEI. Germline trimming cut 6 bases from V and 0 bases from J; bases unmatched to any gene: 7. The CDR3 loop reads CASRRQGRDQETQYF. The CDR3 DNA reads TGTGCCAGCAGGAGACAGGGAAGGGACCAAGAGACCCAGTACTTC.

V is TRBV27 and J is TRBJ2-4; the match to TRBD2 covers 8 bases. Germline lookup yields CDR1 MNHEY and CDR2 SMNVEV (reference sequence). V lost 5 bases and J lost 7; bases outside the gene matches: 10. The CDR3 consists of 15 residues. This chain's CDR3 is CASSTRAGERNIQYF. CDR3 bases: TGTGCCAGCAGTACCCGAGCGGGAGAGCGGAACATTCAGTACTTC.

This chain joins TRBV6-5 and TRBJ2-3, with unresolved D. CDR1 is MNHEY and CDR2 is SVGAGI in the germline V gene. The CDR3 is 15 amino acids. The V and J ends lost 0 bases and 7 bases respectively, with 14 bases between them. The CDR3 DNA reads TGTGCCAGCAGTTACTCGAATCTTAGAGGAAATACGCAGTATTTT. Amino acids: CASSYSNLRGNTQYF.

The chain carries TRBV29-1 and TRBJ2-7; no firm D call. With 6 bases removed from V and 0 bases from J, the gap between germline ends came to 15 bases. Germline V gives CDR1 SQVTM, CDR2 ANQGSEA. The CDR3 sequence is 14 residues long. CDR3: CSVLAIPSSYEQYF. In DNA, the CDR3 is TGCAGCGTCCTCGCCATTCCGAGCTCCTACGAGCAGTACTTC.

The chain couples TRBV30 to TRBJ1-5; the match to TRBD1 covers 8 bases. Germline CDR1 GTSNPN, CDR2 SVGIG (reference sequence). The V and J ends lost 1 base and 2 bases, in that order; junction bases with no gene match: 4. The CDR3 sequence is 15 residues long. The CDR3 DNA reads as TGTGCCTGGAGTGCCCGGACAGGGCGCAATCAGCCCCAGCATTTT. It encodes CAWSARTGRNQPQHF. Full variable domain (outside the CDR3, taken from reference TRBV30 and TRBJ1-5): SQTIHQWPATLVQPVGSPLSLECTVEGTSNPNLYWYRQAAGRGLQLLFYSVGIGQISSEVPQNLSASRPQDRQFILSSKKLLLSDSGFYLCAWSARTGRNQPQHFGDGTRLSIL.

This sequence joins TRBV30 and TRBJ2-5; weak D call: TRBD1 (6 bases). The CDR3 sequence is 13 residues long. The germline gives CDR1 GTSNPN, CDR2 SVGIG (reference sequence). Trimming took 7 bases from V and 3 from J, leaving 15 bases between them. The CDR3 nucleotides read TGTGCCTCCCCCCAGGGGAAAGAAGAGACCCAGTACTTC. The encoded protein is CASPQGKEETQYF.

The chain recombines TRBV5-1 with TRBJ2-7, with 13 bases aligning to TRBD2. Per the germline V gene, CDR1 is SGHRS and CDR2 is YFSETQ. The V segment lost 3 bases and the J segment 5 bases; nucleotides outside the gene matches: 17. The length of the CDR3 is 19 residues. The CDR3 nucleotides are TGCGCCAGCAGCTCGACGGGCAGGACTAGCGGGAGATTTTCCCACGAGCAGTACTTC. This sequence encodes CASSSTGRTSGRFSHEQYF.

The rearrangement uses TRBV15 and TRBJ2-7; 8 bases agree with TRBD1. Germline values: CDR1 LNHNV, CDR2 YYDKDF (reference sequence). The CDR3 spans 15 residues. Trimming took 3 bases from V and 4 from J; bases not matched to a gene: 8. Here the CDR3 DNA reads TGTGCCACCAGCAGGTACAGGGGGTTAGGGTACGAGCAGTACTTC. Amino acid sequence: CATSRYRGLGYEQYF.

This clone was counted a single time. The chain carries TRBV30 and TRBJ2-5, with D unclear. The germline V and J ends were trimmed by 2 bases and 5 bases, with 24 bases remaining between them. Germline values: CDR1 GTSNPN, CDR2 SVGIG (reference sequence). CDR3 size: 17 residues. CDR3 nucleotides: TGTGCCTGGAGTCTACTTCCCTACAGCTTTCTCCGGGAGACCCAGTACTTC. Its protein is CAWSLLPYSFLRETQYF.

The genes are TRBV7-9 and TRBJ1-4, with 7 positions matching TRBD1. The germline V gene has CDR1 SEHNR and CDR2 FQNEAQ (reference sequence). The CDR3 runs to 15 residues. V lost 6 bases, J lost 8 bases, and 12 bases stayed unmatched. CDR3 sequence (DNA): TGTGCCAGCAGACACCCGAAGGGGGCCGTAGAAAAACTGTTTTTT. Residues: CASRHPKGAVEKLFF.

This chain connects TRBV9 to TRBJ2-1; 7 bases fit TRBD2. This CDR3 is 14 amino acids long. V trimming: 0 bases; J trimming: 7 bases; junction bases outside the gene matches: 4. Germline V gives CDR1 SGDLS, CDR2 YYNGEE. The CDR3 loop is CASSVAGRRNEQFF. The CDR3 DNA is TGTGCCAGCAGCGTAGCCGGGAGGAGAAATGAGCAGTTCTTC.

This clone was counted between two and nine times. The V call is TRBV7-2, the J call TRBJ2-2; 8 bases fit TRBD2. With 3 bases clipped from V and 3 bases from J, the junction kept 3 bases outside the gene matches. The length of the CDR3 is 15 residues. Germline lookup yields CDR1 SGHTA and CDR2 FQGNSA. CDR3: CASSLASGHTGELFF. The CDR3 region has the DNA TGTGCCAGCAGCTTGGCTAGCGGGCACACCGGGGAGCTGTTTTTT.

This chain connects TRBV11-2 to TRBJ2-1; D remains unclear. The CDR3 sequence is 10 residues long. V lost 0 bases, J lost 16 bases, and 7 bases lay in between. The germline V gene encodes CDR1 SGHAT and CDR2 FQNNGV. In DNA form, the CDR3 reads TGTGCCAGCAGCTTAGATCTGTCTTTCTTC. Translating it yields CASSLDLSFF.

Only a few counts were recorded for this clone. This chain links TRBV19 with TRBJ2-1; TRBD1 is a possible D gene (6 bases). The germline V gene has CDR1 LNHDA and CDR2 SQIVND (reference sequence). Trimming shortened V by 5 bases and J by 6 bases, and 11 bases separated the two germline ends. The CDR3 runs to 13 residues. The CDR3 sequence is CASSPQGCNEQFF. The CDR3 DNA reads as TGTGCCAGTAGTCCTCAGGGGTGCAATGAGCAGTTCTTC. The complete variable domain, with remaining parts taken from reference TRBV19 and TRBJ2-1, reads DGGITQSPKYLFRKEGQNVTLSCEQNLNHDAMYWYRQDPGQGLRLIYYSQIVNDFQKGDIAEGYSVSREKKESFPLTVTSAQKNPTAFYLCASSPQGCNEQFFGPGTRLTVL.

The CDR3 DNA reads as TGCGCCAGCGGAACGGACAGGAACTACGAGCAGTACTTC. This codes for CASGTDRNYEQYF. The V gene is TRBV5-1, the J gene TRBJ2-7; TRBD1 aligns across 7 bases. Germline trimming cut 7 bases from V and 3 bases from J; bases unmatched to any gene: 7. The CDR3 spans 13 residues. From germline, CDR1 is SGHRS and CDR2 YFSETQ.

The genes are TRBV18 and TRBJ1-1, with a weak D call TRBD1 (6 bases). The CDR3 contains 15 residues. Trimming cost V 3 bases and J 3 bases, with 14 bases left between them. Germline CDR1 KGHSH, CDR2 LQKENI. The CDR3: CASSPTRGGHTEAFF. CDR3 nucleotides: TGTGCCAGCTCACCTACCAGGGGCGGGCACACTGAAGCTTTCTTT.

The chain links TRBV5-6 to TRBJ1-2; the match to TRBD1 covers 10 bases. V lost 4 bases, J lost 4 bases, and 7 bases stayed unmatched. CDR1 is SGHDT, CDR2 YYEEEE, per germline. This CDR3 contains 15 residues. CDR3 in amino acids: CASSVDRGRFYGYTF. The DNA for the CDR3 is TGTGCCAGCAGCGTCGACAGGGGGCGGTTCTATGGCTACACCTTC.

The chain has TRBV5-6 and TRBJ1-5; 8 bases match TRBD1. Trimming removed 0 bases from V and 9 bases from J; junction bases left unmatched: 2. The germline CDR1 and CDR2 sequences are SGHDT and YYEEEE. This CDR3 has 13 residues. The CDR3, as DNA: TGTGCCAGCAGCTTGGGGACAGGGCGGCCCCAGCATTTT. The encoded protein is CASSLGTGRPQHF.

This clone was observed a handful of times. V gene TRBV28 combines with J gene TRBJ2-7; D is uncertain. In germline, CDR1 is MDHEN, CDR2 SYDVKM. The V gene lost 2 bases and the J gene lost 0 bases, with 11 bases spanning the gap. There are 15 residues in the CDR3. CDR3 loop: CASSLAELSSYEQYF. CDR3 sequence (DNA): TGTGCCAGCAGTTTAGCGGAACTCAGCTCCTACGAGCAGTACTTC.